The 8 T cell receptor beta chains in this list originate from one sample, sequenced in a study of T cell responses to AZD1222 COVID-19 vaccine. Only in-frame clones appear in the TCRdb table, and some are missing; sequencing was by immunoSEQ multiplex PCR. This repertoire shows approximately 100,000 clones, about nine tenths found once; its top ten account for 7.5%. This specimen consisted of peripheral blood, obtained on day 0 of AZD1222 vaccination. These receptors were collected from an adult in good health.

J is TRBJ1-2 and V is TRBV6-6, with D maybe TRBD1 (5 bases). CDR3 length: 17 amino acids. V lost 6 bases, J lost 4 bases, and 24 bases lay in between. Germline V lookup: CDR1 MNHNY, CDR2 SVGAGI (reference sequence). In nucleotides, the CDR3 is TGTGCCAGCAGCCGACGATCCAGCAGGGCGGAGGGCTATGGCTACACCTTC. It codes for CASSRRSSRAEGYGYTF.

CDR3 bases: TGCGCCAGCAGCCAGGGCACTAACACTGAAGCTTTCTTT. Protein product: CASSQGTNTEAFF. This chain links TRBV4-3 with TRBJ1-1, with D unresolved. V shed 3 bases and J shed 2 bases, with 7 bases lying between them. Per germline, CDR1 LGHNA and CDR2 YSLEER. CDR3 length equals 13 residues.

V gene TRBV7-2 combines with J gene TRBJ1-2; 7 bases fit TRBD1. The germline CDR1 and CDR2 sequences are SGHTA and FQGNSA. CDR3 length: 14 amino acids. V shed 6 bases and J 4 bases; nucleotides not matched to a gene: 8. The CDR3 spells CASRQGGVGYGYTF. The CDR3 coding sequence is TGTGCCAGCAGGCAGGGGGGCGTGGGCTATGGCTACACCTTC.

The chain combines TRBV7-9 with TRBJ1-2; 8 positions agree with TRBD1. The ends lost 3 bases at V and 4 bases at J; junction bases unmatched: 4. Looked up from germline, CDR1 is SEHNR and CDR2 is FQNEAQ (reference sequence). This CDR3 is 14 amino acids long. CDR3 bases: TGTGCCAGCAGCTTTTCCCAGGGGGCCTATGGCTACACCTTC. Translating it yields CASSFSQGAYGYTF.

V and J are TRBV19 and TRBJ1-5, with D perhaps matching TRBD1 (6 bases). The V gene lost 7 bases and the J gene lost 6 bases, with 16 bases spanning the gap. CDR1 is LNHDA and CDR2 is SQIVND in the germline V gene (reference sequence). There are 14 residues in the CDR3. CDR3 sequence: CASTRMGGPQPQHF. The CDR3 nucleotides read TGTGCCAGTACCAGAATGGGGGGCCCTCAGCCCCAGCATTTT.

This clone was seen only a few times. The chain combines TRBV7-2 with TRBJ1-5; 7 positions match TRBD1. V gave up 5 bases and J gave up 4 bases; unmatched junction bases: 5. CDR1 and CDR2 from the germline V gene are SGHTA and FQGNSA. The CDR3 is 14 amino acids. The CDR3 region is CASSRDRNNQPQHF. The CDR3 DNA sequence: TGTGCCAGCAGCCGGGACAGAAATAATCAGCCCCAGCATTTT. Full variable domain (remainder filled in from reference TRBV7-2 and TRBJ1-5): GAGVSQSPSNKVTEKGKDVELRCDPISGHTALYWYRQSLGQGLEFLIYFQGNSAPDKSGLPSDRFSAERTGGSVSTLTIQRTQQEDSAVYLCASSRDRNNQPQHFGDGTRLSIL.

Details on this clone: The junction and the germline gene differ at one end; a read error may be behind it. V is TRBV10-1 and J is TRBJ1-6; D is unresolved. The CDR3 totals 16 residues. Per germline, CDR1 WNHNN and CDR2 SYGVQD (reference sequence). DNA of the CDR3: TGCGCCAGCAGTGAGTCGCTCCAGACCAATCGTTCAGCCCTCCACTTT. It translates to CASSESLQTNRSALHF.

The chain recombines TRBV24-1 with TRBJ2-7; D remains unclear. Trimming took off 4 bases at V and 5 bases at J, with 14 bases between the two ends. Looked up from germline, CDR1 is KGHDR and CDR2 is SFDVKD. The CDR3 is 14 amino acids. The chain's CDR3 is CATSDPTKWDEQYF. DNA for the CDR3: TGTGCCACCAGTGACCCTACAAAGTGGGACGAGCAGTACTTC.